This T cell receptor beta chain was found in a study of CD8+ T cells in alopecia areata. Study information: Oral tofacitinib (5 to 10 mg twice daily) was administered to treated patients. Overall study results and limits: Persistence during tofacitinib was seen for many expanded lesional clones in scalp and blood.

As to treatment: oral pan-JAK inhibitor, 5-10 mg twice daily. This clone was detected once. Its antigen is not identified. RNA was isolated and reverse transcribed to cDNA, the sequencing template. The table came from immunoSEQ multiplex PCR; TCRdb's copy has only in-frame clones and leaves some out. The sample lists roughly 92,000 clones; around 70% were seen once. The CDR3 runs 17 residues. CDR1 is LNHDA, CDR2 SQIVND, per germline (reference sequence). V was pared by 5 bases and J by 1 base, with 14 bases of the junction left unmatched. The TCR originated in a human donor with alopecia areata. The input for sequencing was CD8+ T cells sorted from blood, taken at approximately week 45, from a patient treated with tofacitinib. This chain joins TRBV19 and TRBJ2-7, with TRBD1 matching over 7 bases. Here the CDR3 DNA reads TGTGCCAGTAGTGGACCCACCCAGGGGGAACGATCCTACGAGCAGTACTTC. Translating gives CASSGPTQGERSYEQYF.